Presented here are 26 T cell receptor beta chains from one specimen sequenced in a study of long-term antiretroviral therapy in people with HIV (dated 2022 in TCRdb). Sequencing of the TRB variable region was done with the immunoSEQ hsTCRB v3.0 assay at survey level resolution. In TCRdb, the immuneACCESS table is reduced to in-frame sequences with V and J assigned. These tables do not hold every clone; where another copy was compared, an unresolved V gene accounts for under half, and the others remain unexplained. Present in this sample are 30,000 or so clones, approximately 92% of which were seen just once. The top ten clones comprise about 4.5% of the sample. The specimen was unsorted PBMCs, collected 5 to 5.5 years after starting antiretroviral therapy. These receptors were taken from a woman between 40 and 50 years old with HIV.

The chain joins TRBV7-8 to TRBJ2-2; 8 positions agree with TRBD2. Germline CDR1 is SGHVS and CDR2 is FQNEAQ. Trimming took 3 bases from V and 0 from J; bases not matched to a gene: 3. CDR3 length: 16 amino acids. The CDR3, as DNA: TGTGCCAGCAGCTTCTGGCGGGGGGCGAACACCGGGGAGCTGTTTTTT. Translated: CASSFWRGANTGELFF.

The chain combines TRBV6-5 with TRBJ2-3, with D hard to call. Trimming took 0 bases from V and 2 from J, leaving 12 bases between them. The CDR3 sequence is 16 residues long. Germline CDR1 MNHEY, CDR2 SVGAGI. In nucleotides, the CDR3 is TGTGCCAGCAGTTACTCGGCAGGTTCTTACACAGATACGCAGTATTTT. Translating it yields CASSYSAGSYTDTQYF.

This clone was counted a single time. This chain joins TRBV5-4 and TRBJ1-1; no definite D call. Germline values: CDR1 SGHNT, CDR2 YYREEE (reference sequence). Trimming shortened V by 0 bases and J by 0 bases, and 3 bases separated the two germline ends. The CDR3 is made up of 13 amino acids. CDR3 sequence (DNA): TGTGCCAGCAGCTTGGAGATGAACACTGAAGCTTTCTTT. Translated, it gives CASSLEMNTEAFF.

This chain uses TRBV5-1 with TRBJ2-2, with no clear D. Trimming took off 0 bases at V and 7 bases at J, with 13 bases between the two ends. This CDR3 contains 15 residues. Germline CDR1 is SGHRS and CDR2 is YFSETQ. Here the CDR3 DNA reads TGCGCCAGCAGCTTGGCCGGTGACGGGCTCGGGGAGCTGTTTTTT. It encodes CASSLAGDGLGELFF.

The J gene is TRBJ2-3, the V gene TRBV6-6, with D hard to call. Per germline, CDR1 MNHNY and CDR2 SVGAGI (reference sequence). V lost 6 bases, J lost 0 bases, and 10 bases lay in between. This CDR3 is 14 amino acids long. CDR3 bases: TGTGCCAGCAGCCATCGGGTGAGCACAGATACGCAGTATTTT. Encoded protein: CASSHRVSTDTQYF.

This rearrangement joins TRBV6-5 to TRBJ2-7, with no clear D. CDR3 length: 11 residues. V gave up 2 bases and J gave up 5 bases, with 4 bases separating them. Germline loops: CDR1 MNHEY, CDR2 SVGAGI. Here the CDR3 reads CASSYGHEQYF. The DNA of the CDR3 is TGTGCCAGCAGTTACGGCCACGAGCAGTACTTC.

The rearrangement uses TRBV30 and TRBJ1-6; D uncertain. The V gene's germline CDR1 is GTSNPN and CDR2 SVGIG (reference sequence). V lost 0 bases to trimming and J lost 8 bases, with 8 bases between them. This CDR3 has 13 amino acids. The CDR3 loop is CAWSVGGDSPLHF. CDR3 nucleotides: TGTGCCTGGAGTGTGGGCGGGGATTCACCCCTCCACTTT.

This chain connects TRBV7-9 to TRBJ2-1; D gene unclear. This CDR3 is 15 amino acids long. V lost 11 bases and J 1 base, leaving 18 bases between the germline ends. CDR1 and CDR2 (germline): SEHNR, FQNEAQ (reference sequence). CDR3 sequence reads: CAGEPGTFSYNEQFF. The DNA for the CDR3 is TGTGCCGGGGAACCAGGAACCTTTTCCTACAATGAGCAGTTCTTC.

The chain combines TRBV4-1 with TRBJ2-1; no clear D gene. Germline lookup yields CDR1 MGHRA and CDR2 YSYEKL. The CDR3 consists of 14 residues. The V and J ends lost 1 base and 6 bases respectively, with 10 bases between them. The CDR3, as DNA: TGCGCCAGCAGCCAAGGGCTCAGGTCCAATGAGCAGTTCTTC. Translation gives CASSQGLRSNEQFF.

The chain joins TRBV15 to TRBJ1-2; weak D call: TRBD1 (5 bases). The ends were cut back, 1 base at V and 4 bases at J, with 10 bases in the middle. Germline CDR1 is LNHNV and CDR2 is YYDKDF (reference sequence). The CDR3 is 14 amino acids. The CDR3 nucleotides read TGTGCCACCAGCAGAGCACAGGAGGGCTATGGCTACACCTTC. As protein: CATSRAQEGYGYTF.

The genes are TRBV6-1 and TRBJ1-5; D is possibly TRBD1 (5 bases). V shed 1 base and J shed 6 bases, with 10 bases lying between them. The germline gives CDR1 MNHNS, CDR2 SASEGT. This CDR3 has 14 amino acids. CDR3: CASSEGGRGQPQHF. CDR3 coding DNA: TGTGCCAGCAGTGAAGGGGGACGCGGTCAGCCCCAGCATTTT.

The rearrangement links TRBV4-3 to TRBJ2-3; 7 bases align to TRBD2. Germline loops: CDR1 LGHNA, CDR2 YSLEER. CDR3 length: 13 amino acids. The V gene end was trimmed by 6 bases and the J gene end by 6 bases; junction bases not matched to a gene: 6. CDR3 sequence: CASSRILADTQYF. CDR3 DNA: TGCGCCAGCAGTCGAATACTAGCGGATACGCAGTATTTT.

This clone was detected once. The CDR3 DNA reads as TGCGCCAGCAACCCCTTGGAGCGGGGGACCTACGAGCAGTACTTC. Protein product: CASNPLERGTYEQYF. The J gene is TRBJ2-5, the V gene TRBV5-1, with 8 bases fitting TRBD2. The J call may be in error: the DNA end matches TRBJ2-7 better. The germline V gene encodes CDR1 SGHRS and CDR2 YFSETQ. The CDR3 is 15 amino acids.

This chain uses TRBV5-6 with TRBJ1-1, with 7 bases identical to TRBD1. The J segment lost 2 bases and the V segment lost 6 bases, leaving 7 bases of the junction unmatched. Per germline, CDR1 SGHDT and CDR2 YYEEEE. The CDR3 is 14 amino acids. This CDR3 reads CASTEQGRNTEAFF. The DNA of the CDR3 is TGTGCCAGCACCGAACAGGGGCGCAACACTGAAGCTTTCTTT.

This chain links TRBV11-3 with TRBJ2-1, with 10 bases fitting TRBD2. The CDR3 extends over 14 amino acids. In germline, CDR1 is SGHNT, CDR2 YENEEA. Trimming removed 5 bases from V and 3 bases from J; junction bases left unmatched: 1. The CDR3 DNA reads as TGTGCCAGCAGCCTAGCGGGGGTCTACAATGAGCAGTTCTTC. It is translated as CASSLAGVYNEQFF.

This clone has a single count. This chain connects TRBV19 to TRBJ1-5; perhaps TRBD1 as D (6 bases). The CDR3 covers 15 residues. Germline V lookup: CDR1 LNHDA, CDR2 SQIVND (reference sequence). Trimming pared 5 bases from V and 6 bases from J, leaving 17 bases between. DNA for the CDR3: TGTGCCAGTAGTTCACGGGGGCAGATTGGTCAGCCCCAGCATTTT. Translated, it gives CASSSRGQIGQPQHF.

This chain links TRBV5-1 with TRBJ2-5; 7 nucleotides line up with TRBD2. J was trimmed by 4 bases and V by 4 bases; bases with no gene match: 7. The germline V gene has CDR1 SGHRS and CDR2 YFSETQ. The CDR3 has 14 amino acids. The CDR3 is CASSDASGGETQYF. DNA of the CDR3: TGCGCCAGCAGCGATGCTAGCGGCGGAGAGACCCAGTACTTC.

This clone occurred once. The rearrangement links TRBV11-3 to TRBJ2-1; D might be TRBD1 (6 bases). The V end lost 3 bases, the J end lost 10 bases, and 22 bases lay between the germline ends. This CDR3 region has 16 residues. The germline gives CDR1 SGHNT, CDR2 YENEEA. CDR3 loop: CASSFRQVKDRLEQFF. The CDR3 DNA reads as TGTGCCAGCAGCTTCAGACAGGTTAAGGATCGATTGGAGCAGTTCTTC.

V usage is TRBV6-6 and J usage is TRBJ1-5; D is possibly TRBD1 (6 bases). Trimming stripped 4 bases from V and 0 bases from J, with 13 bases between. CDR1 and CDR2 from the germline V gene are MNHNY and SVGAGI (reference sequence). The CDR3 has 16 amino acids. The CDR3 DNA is TGTGCCAGCAGTTTTGGACAGAGGGTTAGCAATCAGCCCCAGCATTTT. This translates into CASSFGQRVSNQPQHF.

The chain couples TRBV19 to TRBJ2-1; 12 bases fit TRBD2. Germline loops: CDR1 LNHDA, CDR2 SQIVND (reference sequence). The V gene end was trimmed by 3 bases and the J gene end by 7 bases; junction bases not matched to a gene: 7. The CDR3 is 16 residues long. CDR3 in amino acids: CASSIAGTSGSNEQFF. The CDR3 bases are TGTGCCAGTAGTATTGCCGGGACTAGCGGGTCAAATGAGCAGTTCTTC.

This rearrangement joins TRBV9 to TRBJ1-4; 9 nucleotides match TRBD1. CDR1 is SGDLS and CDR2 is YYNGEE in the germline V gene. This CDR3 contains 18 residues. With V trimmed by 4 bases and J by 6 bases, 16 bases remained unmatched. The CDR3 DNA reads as TGTGCCAGCAGCTCTCGTCCCGGGACAGGGACGGGAGATGAAAAACTGTTTTTT. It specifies CASSSRPGTGTGDEKLFF.

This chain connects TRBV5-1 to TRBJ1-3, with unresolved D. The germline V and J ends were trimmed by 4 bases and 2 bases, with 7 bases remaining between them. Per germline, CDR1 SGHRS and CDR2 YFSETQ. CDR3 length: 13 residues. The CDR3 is CASSPDPGNTIYF. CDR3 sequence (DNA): TGCGCCAGCAGCCCGGACCCTGGAAACACCATATATTTT.

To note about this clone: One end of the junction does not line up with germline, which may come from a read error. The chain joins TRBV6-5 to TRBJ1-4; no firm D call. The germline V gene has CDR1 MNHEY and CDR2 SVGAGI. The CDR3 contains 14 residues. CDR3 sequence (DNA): TGTGCCAGCAGTTACTTGGGTACTAGTGAAAAACTGTTTTTT. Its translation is CASSYLGTSEKLFF.

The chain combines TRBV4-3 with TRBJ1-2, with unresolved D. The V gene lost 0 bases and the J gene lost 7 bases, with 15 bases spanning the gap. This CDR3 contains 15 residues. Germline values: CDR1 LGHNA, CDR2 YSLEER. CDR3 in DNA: TGCGCCAGCAGCCAAGAGGTTTCCGGGGATGCTGGCTACACCTTC. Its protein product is CASSQEVSGDAGYTF.

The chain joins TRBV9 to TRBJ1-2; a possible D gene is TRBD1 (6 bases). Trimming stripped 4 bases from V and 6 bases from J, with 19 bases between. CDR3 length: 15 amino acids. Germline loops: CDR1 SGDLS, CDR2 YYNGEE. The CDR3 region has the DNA TGTGCCAGCAGCATAGCGGGGGGGCAGTTGGATGGCTACACCTTC. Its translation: CASSIAGGQLDGYTF.

The CDR3 DNA reads TGTGCCAGCAGCTTATTCTCGGGGTACGAGCAGTACTTC. This sequence encodes CASSLFSGYEQYF. This chain connects TRBV7-8 to TRBJ2-7; D is possibly TRBD2 (5 bases). The CDR3 sequence is 13 residues long. Trimming removed 2 bases from V and 4 bases from J, with 9 bases in between. Germline CDR1 reads SGHVS; CDR2 reads FQNEAQ.